The present entry profiles one T cell receptor beta chain with its context. The record originates from a study of cytomegalovirus exposure and HLA in healthy donors. In the PCR, 60 Vbeta and 13 Jbeta primers were used. Using immunoSEQ multiplex PCR, the repertoire was profiled, and TCRdb retains in-frame clones only, with some absent. The top ten clones hold 5.5% of a sample with 100,000 or so clones, less than 65% of them seen once. V gave up 4 bases and J gave up 6 bases; unmatched junction bases: 9. Germline CDR1 and CDR2: SGHNT and YYREEE (reference sequence). The CDR3 is 15 amino acids. This sequence joins TRBV5-4 and TRBJ2-1, with 8 bases matching TRBD2. Sample: PBMCs. This clonotype originated in a woman in her twenties or thirties in good health and CMV-seropositive. The CDR3 nucleotides read TGTGCCAGCAGCCCCCCGGCGGGGGGAACCAATGAGCAGTTCTTC. It codes for CASSPPAGGTNEQFF.